The clone carrying this TCR beta chain occurred a few times. Its specificity is not known. One entry per CDR3 protein, called by TCRdb with MiXCR from the reads. Of about half a million distinct CDR3 sequences in the sample, roughly a third were seen once. The data stem from a study of T cell repertoires in cytomegalovirus infection. Overall study: CMV infection together with matching HLA type was indicated by public TCR beta signatures. Study-wide results and limits: Ex vivo, HLA-C-restricted CMV-specific TCR beta clonotypes prevailed over the rest of the response.

The CDR3 has 16 amino acids. The J segment lost 4 bases and the V segment lost 4 bases, leaving 6 bases of the junction unmatched. The germline gives CDR1 SQVTM, CDR2 ANQGSEA. This clonotype originated in a human donor in good health (CMV status not recorded). Some clones in this sample may be carry-over from other donors' samples. The chain links TRBV29-1 to TRBJ2-2; 13 positions match TRBD2. The input for sequencing was cultured PBMCs, taken from culture after CMV antigen stimulation. The CDR3, as DNA: TGCAGCGTTGGGACTAGCGGGAGTAGGGGCACCGGGGAGCTGTTTTTT. Translating it yields CSVGTSGSRGTGELFF.